In this sample, the clone carrying this T cell receptor beta chain turned up a few times. TCRdb redid the calling of the 5' RACE reads with MiXCR, one entry per CDR3 protein. Among more than 600,000 distinct CDR3 sequences listed, 18% were seen once. This sample stems from a study of identical twins. In germline, CDR1 is SGHTA, CDR2 FQGNSA. V was trimmed by 4 bases and J by 3 bases, leaving 10 bases between them. There are 14 residues in the CDR3. Separately, the same data were catalogued under a study of T cells expressing NK-cell markers. That paper notes: The study drew TCR beta repertoires from sorted CD3+CD56+NKG2C+, CD3+CD56+NKG2C- and CD3+CD56-NKG2C+ T cells. There were seven HCMV-seropositive donors and one seronegative donor among the eight sequenced. Several donors likewise had their CD3+CD56-NKG2C+ fraction led by these clonotypes.

The TCR was taken from a woman aged 18-29 years in good health. Sequencing was carried out using PBMCs. This chain joins TRBV7-2 and TRBJ1-5; D gene ambiguous. This CDR3 is CASSSPRVNQPQHF. In nucleotides, the CDR3 is TGTGCCAGCAGCTCCCCGAGGGTCAATCAGCCCCAGCATTTT.